The sequence of this T cell receptor (beta chain) was determined in a study of blood T cells in healthy people across ages. Overall study findings and caveats: More naive CD4+ cells and higher diversity were found in long-lived than in aged donors. The lack of PBMC sorting stopped any conclusive naive versus antigen-experienced comparison. Per million T cells, the diversity of TCR beta decreased roughly linearly as age advanced.

A J-beta primer mix and a sample-barcoded 5' primer were used in a second PCR of about 7 to 12 cycles. TCRdb reprocessed the 5' RACE reads with MiXCR, giving one entry per CDR3 protein. The data hold fewer than 1 million distinct CDR3 sequences, with under 45% observed a single time. The germline CDR1 and CDR2 sequences are MNHNY and SVGAGI (reference sequence). V was pared by 8 bases and J by 6 bases, with 5 bases of the junction left unmatched. CDR3 size: 12 residues. As concerns this clonotype: The antigen is undetermined.

Each sample yielded at least 6.5 million isolated PBMCs. The sequence was obtained from a man in his sixties in good health. Sample: blood. The rearrangement links TRBV6-6 to TRBJ2-3, with TRBD1 matching over 7 bases. CDR3 protein: CASLRGGDTQYF. In DNA, the CDR3 is TGTGCCAGCTTGCGAGGGGGCGATACGCAGTATTTT.